Sequencing of this T cell receptor (beta chain) was carried out in a study of identical twins. Whole-study findings and limits: Models underestimated TCR alpha sharing (out-of-frame) in monozygotic twins. Where out-of-frame alpha sequences were twin-shared, they showed excess low generation probability.

Germline CDR1 LNHDA, CDR2 SQIVND (reference sequence). The CDR3 extends over 17 amino acids. With 3 bases removed from V and 4 bases from J, the gap between germline ends came to 20 bases. Each CDR3 protein is one row after TCRdb ran MiXCR on the 5' RACE reads. Of under 300,000 distinct CDR3 sequences detected, roughly 13% appear once; the ten largest clones hold roughly 4%. As concerns this clonotype: Its antigen is not known.

Another study also made use of these data, one on yellow fever vaccine responses in identical twins.

The sequenced sample consisted of memory (CD45RO+) T cells sorted from blood. The chain couples TRBV19 to TRBJ2-3, with unresolved D. This clonotype was obtained from a woman aged 18-30 years in good health. The CDR3 region is CASSIPSKTLTADTQYF. The CDR3 DNA reads as TGTGCCAGTAGTATCCCCTCCAAAACCTTAACGGCAGATACGCAGTATTTT.